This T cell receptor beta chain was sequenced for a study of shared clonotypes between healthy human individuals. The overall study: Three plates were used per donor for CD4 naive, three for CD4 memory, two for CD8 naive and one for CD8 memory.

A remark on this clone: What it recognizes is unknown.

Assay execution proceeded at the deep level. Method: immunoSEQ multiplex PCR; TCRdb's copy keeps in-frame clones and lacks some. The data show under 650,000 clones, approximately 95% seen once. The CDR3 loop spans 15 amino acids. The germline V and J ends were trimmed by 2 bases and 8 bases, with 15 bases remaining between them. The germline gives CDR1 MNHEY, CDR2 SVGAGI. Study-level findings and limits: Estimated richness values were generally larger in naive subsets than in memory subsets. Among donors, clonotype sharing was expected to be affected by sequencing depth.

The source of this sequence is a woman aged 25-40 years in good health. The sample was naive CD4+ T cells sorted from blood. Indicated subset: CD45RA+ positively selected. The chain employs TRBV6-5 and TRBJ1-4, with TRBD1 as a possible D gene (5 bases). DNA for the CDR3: TGTGCCAGCAGTTACGCCACCGGGACCCGAGAAAAACTGTTTTTT. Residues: CASSYATGTREKLFF.